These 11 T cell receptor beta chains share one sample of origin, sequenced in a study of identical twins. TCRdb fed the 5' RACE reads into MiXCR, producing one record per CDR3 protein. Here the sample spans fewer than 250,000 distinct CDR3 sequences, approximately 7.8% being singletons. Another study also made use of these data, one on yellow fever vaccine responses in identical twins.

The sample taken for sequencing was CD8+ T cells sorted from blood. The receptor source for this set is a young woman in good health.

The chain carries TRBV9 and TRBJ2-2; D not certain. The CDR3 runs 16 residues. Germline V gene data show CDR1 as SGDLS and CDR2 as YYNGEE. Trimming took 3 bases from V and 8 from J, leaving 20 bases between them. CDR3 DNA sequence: TGTGCCAGCAGCGGGAGCGCCGTTCCTCGTTTAGGGGAGCTGTTTTTT. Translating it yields CASSGSAVPRLGELFF.

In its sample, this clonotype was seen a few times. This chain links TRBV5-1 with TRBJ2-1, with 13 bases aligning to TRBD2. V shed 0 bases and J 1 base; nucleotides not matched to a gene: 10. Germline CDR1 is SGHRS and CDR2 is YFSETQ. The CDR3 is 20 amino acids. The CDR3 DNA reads TGCGCCAGCAGCTTGGCTGTAGGACTAGCGGGAGTGGTATCCTACAATGAGCAGTTCTTC. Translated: CASSLAVGLAGVVSYNEQFF.

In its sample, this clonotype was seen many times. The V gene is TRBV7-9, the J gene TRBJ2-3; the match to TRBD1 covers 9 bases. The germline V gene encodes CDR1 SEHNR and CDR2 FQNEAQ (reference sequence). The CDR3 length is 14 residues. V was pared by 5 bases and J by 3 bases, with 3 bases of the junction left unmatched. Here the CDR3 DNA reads TGTGCCAGCAGCCCGGACAGGGGAACAGATACGCAGTATTTT. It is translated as CASSPDRGTDTQYF.

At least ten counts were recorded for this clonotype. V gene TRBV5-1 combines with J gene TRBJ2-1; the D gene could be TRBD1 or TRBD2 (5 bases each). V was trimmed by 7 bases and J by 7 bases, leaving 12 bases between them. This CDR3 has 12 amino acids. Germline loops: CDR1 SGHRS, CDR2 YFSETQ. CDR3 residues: CASGGTGNEQFF. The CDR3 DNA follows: TGCGCCAGCGGGGGAACGGGTAATGAGCAGTTCTTC.

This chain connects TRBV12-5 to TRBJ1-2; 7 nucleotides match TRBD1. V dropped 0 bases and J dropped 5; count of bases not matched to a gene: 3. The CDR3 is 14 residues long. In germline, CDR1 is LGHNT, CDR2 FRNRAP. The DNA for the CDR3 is TGTGCTAGTGGTTTGGTAGGGACAGTTTATGGCTACACCTTC. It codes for CASGLVGTVYGYTF.

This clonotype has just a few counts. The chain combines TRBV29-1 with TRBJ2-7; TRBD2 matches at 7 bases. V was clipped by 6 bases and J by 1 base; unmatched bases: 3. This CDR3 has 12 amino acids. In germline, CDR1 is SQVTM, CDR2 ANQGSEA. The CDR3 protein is CSVNSGSYEQYF. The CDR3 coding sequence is TGCAGCGTAAATAGCGGGTCCTACGAGCAGTACTTC.

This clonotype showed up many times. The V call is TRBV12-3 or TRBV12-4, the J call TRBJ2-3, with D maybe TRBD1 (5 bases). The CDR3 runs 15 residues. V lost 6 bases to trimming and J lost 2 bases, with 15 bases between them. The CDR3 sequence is CASSPARVITDTQYF. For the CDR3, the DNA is TGTGCCAGCAGCCCCGCCAGGGTGATCACAGATACGCAGTATTTT.

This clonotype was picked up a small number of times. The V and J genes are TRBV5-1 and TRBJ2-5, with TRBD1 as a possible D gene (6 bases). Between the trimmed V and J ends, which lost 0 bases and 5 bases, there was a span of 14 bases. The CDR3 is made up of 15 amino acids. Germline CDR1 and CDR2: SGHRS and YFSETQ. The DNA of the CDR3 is TGCGCCAGCAGCTTGGACGCTGGGGGCTGGGAGACCCAGTACTTC. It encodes CASSLDAGGWETQYF. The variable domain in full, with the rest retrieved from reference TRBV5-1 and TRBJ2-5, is KAGVTQTPRYLIKTRGQQVTLSCSPISGHRSVSWYQQTPGQGLQFLFEYFSETQRNKGNFPGRFSGRQFSNSRSEMNVSTLELGDSALYLCASSLDAGGWETQYFGPGTRLLVL.

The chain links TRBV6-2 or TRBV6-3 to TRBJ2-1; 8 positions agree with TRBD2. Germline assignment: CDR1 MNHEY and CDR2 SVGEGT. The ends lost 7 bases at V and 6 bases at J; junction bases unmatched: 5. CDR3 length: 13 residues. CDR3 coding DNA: TGTGCCAGCACCCTGGCGGGGGGCAATGAGCAGTTCTTC. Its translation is CASTLAGGNEQFF.

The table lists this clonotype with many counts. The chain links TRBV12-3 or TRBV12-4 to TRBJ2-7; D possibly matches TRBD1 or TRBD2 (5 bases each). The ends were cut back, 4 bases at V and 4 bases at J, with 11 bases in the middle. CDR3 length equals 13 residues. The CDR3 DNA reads TGTGCCAGCAGTTCATCGGGGCTATACGAGCAGTACGTC. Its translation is CASSSSGLYEQYV.

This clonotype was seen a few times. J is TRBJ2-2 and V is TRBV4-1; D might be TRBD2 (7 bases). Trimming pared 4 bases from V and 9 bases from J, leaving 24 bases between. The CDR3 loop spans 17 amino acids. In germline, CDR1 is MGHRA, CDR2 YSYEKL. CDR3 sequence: CASSLIVNGGGVWELFF. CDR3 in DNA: TGCGCCAGCAGCCTTATCGTTAATGGAGGGGGGGTGTGGGAGCTGTTTTTT.